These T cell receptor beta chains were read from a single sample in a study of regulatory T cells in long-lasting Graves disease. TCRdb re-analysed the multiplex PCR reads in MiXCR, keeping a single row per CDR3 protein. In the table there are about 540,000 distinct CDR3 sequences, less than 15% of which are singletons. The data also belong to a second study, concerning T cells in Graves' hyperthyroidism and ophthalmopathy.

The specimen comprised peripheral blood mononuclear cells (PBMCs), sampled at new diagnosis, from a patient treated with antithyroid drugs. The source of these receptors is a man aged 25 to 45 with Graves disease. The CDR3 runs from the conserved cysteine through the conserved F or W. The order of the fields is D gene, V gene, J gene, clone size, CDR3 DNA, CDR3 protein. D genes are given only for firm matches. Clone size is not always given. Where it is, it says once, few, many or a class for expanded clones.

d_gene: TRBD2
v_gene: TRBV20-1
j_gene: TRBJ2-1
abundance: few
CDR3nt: TGCAGTGCAAATGGGGGACTAGCGGTTTACAATGAGCAGTTCTTC
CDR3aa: CSANGGLAVYNEQFF

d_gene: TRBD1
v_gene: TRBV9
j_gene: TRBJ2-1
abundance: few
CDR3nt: TGTGCCAGCAGCGCACGCGAAACGGTAAGGGGACAGGCCCTTACCCTATCCTCCTACAATGAGCAGTTCTTC
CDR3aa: CASSARETVRGQALTLSSYNEQFF

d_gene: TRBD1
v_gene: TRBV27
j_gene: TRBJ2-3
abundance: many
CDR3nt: TGTGCCAGCGGGAACAGGGGGCCCACAGATACGCAGTATTTT
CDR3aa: CASGNRGPTDTQYF

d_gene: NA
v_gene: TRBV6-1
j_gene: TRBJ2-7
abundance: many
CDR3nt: TGTGCCAGCAGACCCGGGCTGCCTAGTTTAAGCTACGAGCAGTACTTC
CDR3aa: CASRPGLPSLSYEQYF

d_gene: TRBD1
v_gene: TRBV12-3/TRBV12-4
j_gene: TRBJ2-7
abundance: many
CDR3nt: TGTGCCAGCAGTAAAACCGGGACAGGGGGACACGAGCAGTACTTC
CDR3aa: CASSKTGTGGHEQYF

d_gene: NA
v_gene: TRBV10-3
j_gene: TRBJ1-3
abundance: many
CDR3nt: TGTGCCATCAGTGCTGGGGACGGAAACACCATATATTTT
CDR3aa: CAISAGDGNTIYF

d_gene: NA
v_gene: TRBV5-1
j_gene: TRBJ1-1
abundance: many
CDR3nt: TGCGCCAGCGTACAGGAGGGGAGCACTGAAGCTTTCTTT
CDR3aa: CASVQEGSTEAFF

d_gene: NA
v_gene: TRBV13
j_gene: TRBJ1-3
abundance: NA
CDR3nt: TGTGCCAGCAGTTCCCCTCTCGGAAATTCATTCTCTGGAAACACCATATATTTT
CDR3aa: CASSSPLGNSFSGNTIYF

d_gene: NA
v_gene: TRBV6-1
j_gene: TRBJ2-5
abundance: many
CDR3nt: TGTGCCAGCAGGGTAGGGGTGGAGACCCAGTACTTC
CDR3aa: CASRVGVETQYF

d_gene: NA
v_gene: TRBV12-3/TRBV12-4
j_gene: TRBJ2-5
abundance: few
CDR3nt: TGTGCCAGCAGTTCGGGTAGCCGCGCGGAGACCCAGTACTTC
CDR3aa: CASSSGSRAETQYF

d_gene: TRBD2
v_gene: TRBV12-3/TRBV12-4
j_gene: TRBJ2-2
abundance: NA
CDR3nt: TGTGTCAGCAGTCCCGGACTAGCGGGAAACACCGGGGAGCTGTTTTTT
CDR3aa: CVSSPGLAGNTGELFF

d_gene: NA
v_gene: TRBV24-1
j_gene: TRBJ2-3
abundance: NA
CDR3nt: TGTGCCACCAGTGATGGGGGTGAATCCACAGATACGCAGTATTTT
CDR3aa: CATSDGGESTDTQYF

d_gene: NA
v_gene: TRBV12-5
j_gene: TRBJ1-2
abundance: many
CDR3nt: TGTGCTAGTGCATGGGCTAACTATGGCTACACCTTC
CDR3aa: CASAWANYGYTF

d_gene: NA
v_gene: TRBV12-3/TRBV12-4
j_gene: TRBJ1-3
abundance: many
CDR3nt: TGTGCCAGCAGTTTAGGGGGGAATGGAAACACCATATATTTT
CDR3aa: CASSLGGNGNTIYF

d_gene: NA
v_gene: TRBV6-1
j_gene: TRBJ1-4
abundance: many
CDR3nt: TGTGCCAGCAGTGTTCGGGTCAGGAGAAATGAAAAACTGTTTTTT
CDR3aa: CASSVRVRRNEKLFF

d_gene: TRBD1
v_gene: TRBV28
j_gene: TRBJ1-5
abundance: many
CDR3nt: TGTGCCAGCAGTTTATCAGGGGGGAGCAATCAGCCCCAGCATTTT
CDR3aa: CASSLSGGSNQPQHF

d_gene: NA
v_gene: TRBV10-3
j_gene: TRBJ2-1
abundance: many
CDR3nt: TGTGCCATCAGTGTTAGAGGAGGGGGCAATGAGCAGTTCTTC
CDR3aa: CAISVRGGGNEQFF

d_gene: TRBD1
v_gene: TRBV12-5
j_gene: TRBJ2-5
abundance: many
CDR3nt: TGTGCTAGTGGTTCTGGACAGGCATCTCAAGAGACCCAGTACTTC
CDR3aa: CASGSGQASQETQYF

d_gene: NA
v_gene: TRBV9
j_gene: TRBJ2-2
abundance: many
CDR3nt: TGTGCCAGCAGCGTAGAACCGGGTAACACCGGGGAGCTGTTTTTT
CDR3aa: CASSVEPGNTGELFF

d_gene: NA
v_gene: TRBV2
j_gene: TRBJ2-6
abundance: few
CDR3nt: TGTGCCAGCAGGGGAGCGAGCTCTGGGGCCAACGTCCTGACTTTC
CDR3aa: CASRGASSGANVLTF

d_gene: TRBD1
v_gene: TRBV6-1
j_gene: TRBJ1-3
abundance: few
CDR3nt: TGTGCCAGCAGTGAAGACAGGGGCTACTTTTACTCTGGAAACACCATATATTTT
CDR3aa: CASSEDRGYFYSGNTIYF

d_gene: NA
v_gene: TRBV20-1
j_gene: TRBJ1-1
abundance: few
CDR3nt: TGCAGTGCCCGACCCGATCAGGGCTGGGACACTGAAGCTTTCTTT
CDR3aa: CSARPDQGWDTEAFF

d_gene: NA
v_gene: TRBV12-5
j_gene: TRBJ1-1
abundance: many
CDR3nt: TGTGCTAGCCGAGGACAGTCGAACACTGAAGCTTTCTTT
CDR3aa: CASRGQSNTEAFF

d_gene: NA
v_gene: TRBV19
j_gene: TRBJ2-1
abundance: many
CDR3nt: TGTGCCAGTAGTAAAAGGGACACACGTAAGAATGAGCAGTTCTTC
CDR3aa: CASSKRDTRKNEQFF

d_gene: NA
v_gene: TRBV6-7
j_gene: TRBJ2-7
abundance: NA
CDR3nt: TGTGCCAGCAGTTCGGACAGTCCGGACGAGCAGTACTTC
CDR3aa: CASSSDSPDEQYF

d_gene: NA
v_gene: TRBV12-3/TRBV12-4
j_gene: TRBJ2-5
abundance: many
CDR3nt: TGTGCCAGCAGTCCTAGGGTGGCAGAGGAGACCCAGTACTTC
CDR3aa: CASSPRVAEETQYF

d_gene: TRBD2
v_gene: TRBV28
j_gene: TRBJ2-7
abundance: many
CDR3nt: TGTGCCAGCAGTCGTAGCGGGGCGTCCTACGAGCAGTACTTC
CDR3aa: CASSRSGASYEQYF

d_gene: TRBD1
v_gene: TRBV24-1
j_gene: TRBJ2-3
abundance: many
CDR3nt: TGTGCCACCAGTGATCCCGGGACAGGAAATCTGGATACGCAGTATTTT
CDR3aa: CATSDPGTGNLDTQYF

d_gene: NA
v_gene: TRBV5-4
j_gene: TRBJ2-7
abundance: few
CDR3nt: TGTGCCAGCAGCTTGGAGGGACTGATGTACGTTGAGCAGTACTTC
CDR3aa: CASSLEGLMYVEQYF

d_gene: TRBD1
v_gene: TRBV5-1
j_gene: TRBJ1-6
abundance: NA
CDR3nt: TGCGCCAGCAGCTTCGCCAGGGGGCCCAATTCACCCCTCCACTTT
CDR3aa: CASSFARGPNSPLHF

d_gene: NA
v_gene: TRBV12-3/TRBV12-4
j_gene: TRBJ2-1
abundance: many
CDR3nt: TGTGCCAGCATCTCCAGGGGAGGCGAGCAGTTCTTC
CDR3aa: CASISRGGEQFF

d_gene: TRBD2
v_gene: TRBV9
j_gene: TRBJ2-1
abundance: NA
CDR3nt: TGTGCCAGCAGCGCAGTGACTAGCGGGAGGGCCGAAAATTGGGAGCAGTTCTTC
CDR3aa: CASSAVTSGRAENWEQFF

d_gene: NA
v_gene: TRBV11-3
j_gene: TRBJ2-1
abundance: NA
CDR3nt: TGTGCCAGCTTCCGGGACATATACAATGAGCAGTTCTTC
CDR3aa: CASFRDIYNEQFF

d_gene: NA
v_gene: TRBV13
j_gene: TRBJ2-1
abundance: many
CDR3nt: TGTGCCAGCAGCGCCCCGGGACCAAAGTACAATGAGCAGTTCTTC
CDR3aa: CASSAPGPKYNEQFF

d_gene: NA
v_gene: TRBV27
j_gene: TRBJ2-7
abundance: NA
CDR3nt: TGTGCCAGCAGTTTAGGATTAGCGGCATCCTACGTGCAGTACTTC
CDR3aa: CASSLGLAASYVQYF

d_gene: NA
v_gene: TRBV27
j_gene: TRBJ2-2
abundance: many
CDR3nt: TGTGCCAGCAGTTTAAAGGAAGGGTTTAGCGGGGAGCTGTTTTTT
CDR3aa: CASSLKEGFSGELFF

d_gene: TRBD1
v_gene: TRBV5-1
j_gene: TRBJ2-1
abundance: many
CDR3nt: TGCGCCAGCAGTCCTCAGGGGGCTTATTCCAATGAGCAGTTCTTC
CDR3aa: CASSPQGAYSNEQFF

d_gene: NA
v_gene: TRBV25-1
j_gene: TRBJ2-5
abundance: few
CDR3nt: TGTGCCAGCAGGAGGGCTAGTCAAGAGACCCGGTACTTC
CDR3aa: CASRRASQETRYF

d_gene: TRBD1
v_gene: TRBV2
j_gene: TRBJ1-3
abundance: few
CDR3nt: TGTGCCCAGGGGGCAGGAACTGGAAACACCATATATTTT
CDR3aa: CAQGAGTGNTIYF

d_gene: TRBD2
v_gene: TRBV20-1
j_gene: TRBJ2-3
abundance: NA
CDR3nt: TGCAGTGCTATCAACCCAGCGGGAGGGCCGAAAGATACGCAGTATTTT
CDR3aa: CSAINPAGGPKDTQYF

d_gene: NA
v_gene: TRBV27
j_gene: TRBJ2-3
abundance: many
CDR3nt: TGTGCCAGCAGTACCCGGACCAGCGGAGAGACAGATACGCAGTATTTT
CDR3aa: CASSTRTSGETDTQYF

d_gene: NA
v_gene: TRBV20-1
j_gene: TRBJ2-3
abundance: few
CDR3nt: TGCAGTGCTCCGGGTAATACAAATACGCAGTATTTT
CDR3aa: CSAPGNTNTQYF

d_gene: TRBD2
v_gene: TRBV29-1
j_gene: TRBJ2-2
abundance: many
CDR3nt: TGCAGCGTTAGACTACTAGCGGGGGACACCGGGGAGCTGTTTTTT
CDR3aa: CSVRLLAGDTGELFF

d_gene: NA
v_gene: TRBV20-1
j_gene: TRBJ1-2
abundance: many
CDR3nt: TGCAGTGCTAGGGGTGAAGACTATGGCTACACCTTC
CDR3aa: CSARGEDYGYTF

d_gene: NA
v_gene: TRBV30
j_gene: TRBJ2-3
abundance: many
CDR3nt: TGTGCCTGGAGGCAGACGACGCAGTATTTT
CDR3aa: CAWRQTTQYF

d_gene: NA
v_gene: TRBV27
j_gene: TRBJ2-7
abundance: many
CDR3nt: TGTGCCAGCAGCCCGCCTGGACGGCTCTACGAGCAGTACTTC
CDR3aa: CASSPPGRLYEQYF

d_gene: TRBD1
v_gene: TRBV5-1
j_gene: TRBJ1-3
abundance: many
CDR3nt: TGCGCCAGCAGCTCACAGGGGGCCACTGGAAACACCATATATTTT
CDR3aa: CASSSQGATGNTIYF

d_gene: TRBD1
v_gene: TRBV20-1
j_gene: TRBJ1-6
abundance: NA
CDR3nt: TGCAGTGCCAACAGGGGGGGTAATTCACCCCTCCACTTT
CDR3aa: CSANRGGNSPLHF